These 27 T cell receptor beta chains were all obtained from the same sample, sequenced in a study of technical replicates of blood from a handful of donors. TCRdb's copy holds only in-frame clones and misses some; the assay was immunoSEQ multiplex PCR. The sample holds 60,000 to 65,000 clones, 80% to 95% seen once. What was sequenced was PBMCs. The receptors were sampled from a human donor in good health. Some clones in this sample may be carry-over from other donors' samples.

The rearrangement uses TRBV7-9 and TRBJ2-4; tentative D call: TRBD2 (5 bases). Germline assignment: CDR1 SEHNR and CDR2 FQNEAQ (reference sequence). The V end was cut by 8 bases, the J end by 0 bases, with 14 bases between. The CDR3 is 15 residues long. The CDR3 protein is CASSSWTLAKNIQYF. The CDR3 DNA reads as TGTGCCAGCTCTTCTTGGACTTTAGCCAAAAACATTCAGTACTTC.

This chain joins TRBV2 and TRBJ2-7; D is possibly TRBD1 (6 bases). The CDR3 is 14 residues long. CDR1 is SNHLY and CDR2 is FYNNEI in the germline V gene. Trimming removed 0 bases from V and 4 bases from J, with 10 bases in between. The CDR3 spells CASSEAWQGYEQYF. Written as DNA, the CDR3 is TGTGCCAGCAGTGAAGCATGGCAGGGGTACGAGCAGTACTTC. Combining the CDR3 with reference TRBV2 and TRBJ2-7 gives the whole variable domain EPEVTQTPSHQVTQMGQEVILRCVPISNHLYFYWYRQILGQKVEFLVSFYNNEISEKSEIFDDQFSVERPDGSNFTLKIRSTKLEDSAMYFCASSEAWQGYEQYFGPGTRLTVT.

This chain uses TRBV6-1 with TRBJ1-1, with 8 bases matching TRBD1. Germline trimming cut 5 bases from V and 1 base from J; bases unmatched to any gene: 6. The CDR3 consists of 15 residues. CDR1 is MNHNS and CDR2 is SASEGT in the germline V gene. The CDR3 bases are TGTGCCAGCAGTAAAGGACAGGGCGCGAACACTGAAGCTTTCTTT. Amino acids: CASSKGQGANTEAFF.

The gene calls are TRBV2 and TRBJ2-5; D gene unclear. Germline CDR1 and CDR2: SNHLY and FYNNEI. This CDR3 contains 17 residues. V was trimmed by 8 bases and J by 0 bases, leaving 22 bases between them. The CDR3 sequence is CASPKGTNRRNQETQYF. The CDR3 DNA reads TGTGCCAGCCCCAAAGGTACGAACAGAAGGAACCAAGAGACCCAGTACTTC.

In this sample, this clone turned up once. The chain employs TRBV2 and TRBJ1-1; no definite D call. The CDR3 covers 10 residues. Trimming left V 8 bases short and J 3 bases short, with 4 bases between. CDR1 and CDR2 (germline): SNHLY, FYNNEI. This CDR3 reads CASQDTEAFF. CDR3 sequence (DNA): TGTGCCAGCCAGGACACTGAAGCTTTCTTT.

This chain connects TRBV15 to TRBJ2-5; 10 nucleotides line up with TRBD2. CDR1 is LNHNV and CDR2 is YYDKDF in the germline V gene (reference sequence). The CDR3 is made up of 15 amino acids. Germline trimming cut 4 bases from V and 5 bases from J; bases unmatched to any gene: 7. Here the CDR3 DNA reads TGTGCCACCAGCATTAGCCTAGCGGGAGTTGAGACCCAGTACTTC. Translated, it gives CATSISLAGVETQYF.

The chain joins TRBV9 to TRBJ2-1; 8 bases align to TRBD1. This CDR3 comprises 16 residues. J was trimmed by 3 bases and V by 3 bases; bases with no gene match: 8. Germline V lookup: CDR1 SGDLS, CDR2 YYNGEE. Here the CDR3 DNA reads TGTGCCAGCAGCGGACGTTCCGGGACAGGCTACAATGAGCAGTTCTTC. Its translation is CASSGRSGTGYNEQFF.

Concerning this clone itself: An end of the junction differs from the germline gene, which may be a read error. V gene TRBV7-9 combines with J gene TRBJ2-7, with D perhaps matching TRBD1 (5 bases). The V gene's germline CDR1 is SEHNR and CDR2 FQNEAQ (reference sequence). This CDR3 comprises 14 residues. CDR3 residues: CASLGAGPSDEQYF. The DNA of the CDR3 is TGTGCCAGCTTAGGGGCAGGGCCCTCCGACGAGCAGTACTTC.

This clone turned up a few times. The limits of the CDR3 on the DNA are not certain, so only TCRdb's listed CDR3 is given. This chain links TRBV6-6 with TRBJ2-7; no DNA check was done on the table's D call, TRBD2. The CDR3 is 15 residues long, ends included. The germline V gene encodes CDR1 MNHNY and CDR2 SVGAGI (reference sequence). The CDR3 loop is CASSSSSGSSYEQYF.

This chain uses TRBV6-5 with TRBJ1-3; 7 nucleotides match TRBD1. Germline V CDR1 and CDR2: MNHEY, SVGAGI. V shed 7 bases, J shed 4 bases, and the junction held 10 bases outside the gene matches. This CDR3 has 15 residues. The CDR3 sequence: CASTTGVSSGNTIYF. The CDR3 nucleotides are TGTGCCAGCACTACAGGGGTCTCCTCGGGAAACACCATATATTTT.

This sequence joins TRBV15 and TRBJ2-7, with D possibly TRBD2 on 6 matching bases. Germline V gene lookup returns CDR1 LNHNV and CDR2 YYDKDF (reference sequence). The CDR3 is 14 residues long. The V and J ends lost 5 bases and 6 bases respectively, with 17 bases between them. The CDR3 spells CATSLTVGLTEQYF. DNA for the CDR3: TGTGCCACCAGCCTAACCGTGGGACTTACCGAGCAGTACTTC.

This chain joins TRBV18 and TRBJ2-3; 15 bases line up with TRBD2. V gave up 1 base and J gave up 2 bases; unmatched junction bases: 4. CDR1 KGHSH and CDR2 LQKENI come from the germline V gene. The CDR3 covers 18 residues. The DNA of the CDR3 is TGTGCCAGCTCACCACTGGGACTAGCGGGAGGACCCACAGATACGCAGTATTTT. This encodes CASSPLGLAGGPTDTQYF.

This clone has only one observation. This rearrangement joins TRBV10-3 to TRBJ1-1; 9 bases fit TRBD1. V gave up 3 bases and J gave up 5 bases; unmatched junction bases: 7. There are 15 residues in the CDR3. Germline V lookup: CDR1 ENHRY, CDR2 SYGVKD. As DNA, the CDR3 is TGTGCCATCAGTGAACCGGGACAGGGTAAGACTGAAGCTTTCTTT. Translated: CAISEPGQGKTEAFF.

V usage is TRBV14 and J usage is TRBJ2-7, with 8 positions matching TRBD1. CDR3 length: 13 residues. The J segment lost 1 base and the V segment lost 4 bases, leaving 0 bases of the junction unmatched. Germline V CDR1 and CDR2: SGHDN, FVKESK. CDR3 sequence reads: CASSRDRSYEQYF. Written as DNA, the CDR3 is TGTGCCAGCAGCCGGGACAGGTCCTACGAGCAGTACTTC.

V is TRBV6-5 and J is TRBJ1-2, with 11 positions matching TRBD1. V shed 6 bases, J shed 6 bases, and the junction held 3 bases outside the gene matches. Germline values: CDR1 MNHEY, CDR2 SVGAGI. CDR3 size: 13 residues. The CDR3 DNA reads TGTGCCAGCAGAGGACAGGGGGCCGATGGCTACACCTTC. Its translation is CASRGQGADGYTF.

The J gene is TRBJ2-6, the V gene TRBV29-1; TRBD1 aligns across 7 bases. The V gene end was trimmed by 6 bases and the J gene end by 0 bases; junction bases not matched to a gene: 5. Germline-derived CDR1 and CDR2 are SQVTM and ANQGSEA. CDR3 length: 15 residues. CDR3 in DNA: TGCAGCGTGAATACAGGGGACTCTGGGGCCAACGTCCTGACTTTC. Amino acids: CSVNTGDSGANVLTF.

This sequence joins TRBV4-2 and TRBJ1-6; 7 bases match TRBD1. After removal of 1 base from V and 15 bases from J, the junction contained 15 bases not matched to a gene. Per the germline V gene, CDR1 is LGHNA and CDR2 is YNFKEQ. CDR3 size: 16 residues. This CDR3 is CASSQVIGTASRYLHF. The DNA of the CDR3 is TGTGCCAGCAGCCAAGTTATAGGGACAGCCAGCCGATACCTCCACTTT.

The CDR3 protein is CASSLIRGRGAETQYF. In nucleotides, the CDR3 is TGTGCCAGCAGCTTAATTCGGGGCAGGGGAGCGGAGACCCAGTACTTC. V usage is TRBV7-2 and J usage is TRBJ2-5, with D perhaps TRBD1 (6 bases). CDR3 length equals 16 residues. V lost 2 bases and J lost 5, with 18 bases in between. In germline, CDR1 is SGHTA, CDR2 FQGNSA.

This rearrangement joins TRBV19 to TRBJ1-5; the D is unclear. V dropped 3 bases and J dropped 7 bases, with 7 bases sitting between them. Germline V gene sequence: CDR1 LNHDA, CDR2 SQIVND (reference sequence). CDR3 length: 12 amino acids. Written as DNA, the CDR3 is TGTGCCAGTAGTATCATGAGGCAGCCCCAGCATTTT. This codes for CASSIMRQPQHF.

This clone was seen a handful of times. In DNA, the CDR3 is TGTGCCAGCTCATCTAACCGGGCGGGGGCTGGGACAGATACGCAGTATTTT. Translated, it gives CASSSNRAGAGTDTQYF. The V gene is TRBV18, the J gene TRBJ2-3; a possible D gene is TRBD2 (7 bases). This CDR3 region has 17 residues. Germline V CDR1 and CDR2: KGHSH, LQKENI. The ends were cut back, 5 bases at V and 3 bases at J, with 21 bases in the middle.

The rearrangement joins TRBV6-5 to TRBJ1-1, with 8 bases matching TRBD1. With V trimmed by 6 bases and J by 4 bases, 7 bases remained unmatched. Germline V gene sequence: CDR1 MNHEY, CDR2 SVGAGI. The CDR3 is made up of 14 amino acids. Written as DNA, the CDR3 is TGTGCCAGCAGCAACCCACAGGGGGGCACTGAAGCTTTCTTT. Amino acid sequence: CASSNPQGGTEAFF.

The chain recombines TRBV7-7 with TRBJ2-3; 9 positions agree with TRBD2. The V gene end was trimmed by 2 bases and the J gene end by 6 bases; junction bases not matched to a gene: 6. The CDR3 runs to 15 residues. Looked up from germline, CDR1 is SSHAT and CDR2 is FNYEAQ (reference sequence). CDR3 nucleotides: TGTGCCAGCAGCTTAATCGCGGGGGGGCCGGATACGCAGTATTTT. This encodes CASSLIAGGPDTQYF.

The chain joins TRBV29-1 to TRBJ2-7; 10 bases align to TRBD2. Germline V lookup: CDR1 SQVTM, CDR2 ANQGSEA. The CDR3 totals 13 residues. Trimming took 7 bases from V and 4 from J; bases not matched to a gene: 7. This chain's CDR3 is CSAGAGGPYEQYF. For the CDR3, the DNA is TGCAGCGCTGGAGCGGGAGGGCCGTACGAGCAGTACTTC.

The chain has TRBV10-3 and TRBJ2-1; D remains unclear. CDR3 length equals 11 residues. Trimming took off 3 bases at V and 10 bases at J, with 7 bases between the two ends. Germline CDR1 ENHRY, CDR2 SYGVKD. The chain's CDR3 is CAISEAREQFF. The CDR3, as DNA: TGTGCCATCAGTGAAGCCAGGGAGCAGTTCTTC.

J is TRBJ1-5 and V is TRBV4-3, with D maybe TRBD1 (6 bases). The CDR3 is 18 residues long. Germline assignment: CDR1 LGHNA and CDR2 YSLEER. Trimming stripped 0 bases from V and 1 base from J, with 16 bases between. Here the CDR3 reads CASSQDLSRGSSNQPQHF. The CDR3 nucleotides read TGCGCCAGCAGCCAAGACCTATCCAGGGGTTCCAGCAATCAGCCCCAGCATTTT.

The sample holds one count of this clone. The rearrangement joins TRBV14 to TRBJ2-5; 7 bases fit TRBD1. CDR1 SGHDN and CDR2 FVKESK come from the germline V gene. The CDR3 extends over 17 amino acids. With V trimmed by 0 bases and J by 3 bases, 10 bases remained unmatched. The CDR3: CASSQDSRQGRKETQYF. CDR3 sequence (DNA): TGTGCCAGCAGCCAAGATTCTCGACAGGGTCGGAAAGAGACCCAGTACTTC.

The chain couples TRBV29-1 to TRBJ1-1, with 7 bases fitting TRBD1. This CDR3 has 16 residues. From germline, CDR1 is SQVTM and CDR2 ANQGSEA. V lost 6 bases, J lost 5 bases, and 18 bases stayed unmatched. The CDR3 DNA sequence: TGCAGCGTGATACCCCGGAGACAGGGTTTTGAGACTGAAGCTTTCTTT. It translates to CSVIPRRQGFETEAFF.